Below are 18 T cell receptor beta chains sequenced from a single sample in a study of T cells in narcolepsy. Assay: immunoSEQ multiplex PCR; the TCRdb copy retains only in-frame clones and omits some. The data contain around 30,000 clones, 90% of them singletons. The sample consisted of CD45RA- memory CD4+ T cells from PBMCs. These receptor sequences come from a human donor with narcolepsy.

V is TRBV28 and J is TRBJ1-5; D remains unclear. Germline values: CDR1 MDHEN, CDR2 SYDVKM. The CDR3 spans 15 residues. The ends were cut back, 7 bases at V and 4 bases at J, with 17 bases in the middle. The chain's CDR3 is CASKRGGSLNQPQHF. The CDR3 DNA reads TGTGCCAGCAAGCGGGGAGGGAGTCTAAATCAGCCCCAGCATTTT.

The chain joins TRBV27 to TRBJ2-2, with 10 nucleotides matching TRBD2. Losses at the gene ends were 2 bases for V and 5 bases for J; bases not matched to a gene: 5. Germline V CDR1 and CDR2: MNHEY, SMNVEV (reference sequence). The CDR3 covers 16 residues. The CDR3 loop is CASSLSGGGRTGELFF. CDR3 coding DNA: TGTGCCAGCAGTTTAAGCGGGGGGGGCCGGACCGGGGAGCTGTTTTTT.

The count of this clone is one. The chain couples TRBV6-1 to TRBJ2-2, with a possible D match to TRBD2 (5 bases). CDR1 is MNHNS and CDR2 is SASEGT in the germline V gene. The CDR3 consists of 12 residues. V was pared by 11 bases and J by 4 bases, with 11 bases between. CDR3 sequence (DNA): TGTGCCGCAGCAGAGGGCACCGGGGAGCTGTTTTTT. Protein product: CAAAEGTGELFF.

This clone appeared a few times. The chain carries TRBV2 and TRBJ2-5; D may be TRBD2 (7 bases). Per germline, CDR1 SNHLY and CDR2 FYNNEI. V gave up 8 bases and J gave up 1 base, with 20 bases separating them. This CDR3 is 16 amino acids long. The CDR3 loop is CASRGLGGAVQETQYF. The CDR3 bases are TGTGCCAGCCGGGGGCTGGGGGGGGCCGTCCAAGAGACCCAGTACTTC.

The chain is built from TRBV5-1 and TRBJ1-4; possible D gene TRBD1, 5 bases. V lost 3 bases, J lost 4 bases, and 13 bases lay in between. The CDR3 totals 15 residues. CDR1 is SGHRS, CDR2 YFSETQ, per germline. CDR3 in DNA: TGCGCCAGCAGCTGGGAGGGGTTCCTTAATGAAAAACTGTTTTTT. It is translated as CASSWEGFLNEKLFF. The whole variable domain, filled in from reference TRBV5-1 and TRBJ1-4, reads KAGVTQTPRYLIKTRGQQVTLSCSPISGHRSVSWYQQTPGQGLQFLFEYFSETQRNKGNFPGRFSGRQFSNSRSEMNVSTLELGDSALYLCASSWEGFLNEKLFFGSGTQLSVL.

CDR3 sequence (DNA): TGTGCCATCAGTGTAGGGACTGTAACTAATGAGCAGTTCTTC. Protein product: CAISVGTVTNEQFF. The rearrangement links TRBV10-3 to TRBJ2-1, with a weak D call TRBD2 (6 bases). The CDR3 spans 14 residues. Germline CDR1 ENHRY, CDR2 SYGVKD. The V and J ends lost 4 bases and 7 bases respectively, with 14 bases between them.

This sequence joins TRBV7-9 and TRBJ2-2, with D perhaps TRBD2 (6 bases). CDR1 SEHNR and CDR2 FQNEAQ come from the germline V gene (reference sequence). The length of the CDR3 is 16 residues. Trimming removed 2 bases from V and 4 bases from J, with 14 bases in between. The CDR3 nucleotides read TGTGCCAGCAGCTTATTTGGCGGGACGATCACCGGGGAGCTGTTTTTT. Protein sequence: CASSLFGGTITGELFF.

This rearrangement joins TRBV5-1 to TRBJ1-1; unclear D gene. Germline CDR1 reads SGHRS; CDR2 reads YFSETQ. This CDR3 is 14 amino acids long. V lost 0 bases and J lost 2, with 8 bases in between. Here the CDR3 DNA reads TGCGCCAGCAGCTTGGGGCCCGGAAACACTGAAGCTTTCTTT. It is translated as CASSLGPGNTEAFF.

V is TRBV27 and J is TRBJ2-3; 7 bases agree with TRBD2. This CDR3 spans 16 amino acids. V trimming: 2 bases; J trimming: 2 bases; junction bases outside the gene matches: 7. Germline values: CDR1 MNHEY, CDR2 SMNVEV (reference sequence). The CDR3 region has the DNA TGTGCCAGCAGTTTAGCCCCGGGACTACACACAGATACGCAGTATTTT. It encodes CASSLAPGLHTDTQYF.

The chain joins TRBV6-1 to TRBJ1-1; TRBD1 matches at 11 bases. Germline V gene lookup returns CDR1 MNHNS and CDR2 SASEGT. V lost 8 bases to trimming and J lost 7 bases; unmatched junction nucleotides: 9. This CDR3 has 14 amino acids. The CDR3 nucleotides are TGTGCCAGCGCAGGGACAGGGGGAACGGGTGAAGCTTTCTTT. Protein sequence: CASAGTGGTGEAFF.

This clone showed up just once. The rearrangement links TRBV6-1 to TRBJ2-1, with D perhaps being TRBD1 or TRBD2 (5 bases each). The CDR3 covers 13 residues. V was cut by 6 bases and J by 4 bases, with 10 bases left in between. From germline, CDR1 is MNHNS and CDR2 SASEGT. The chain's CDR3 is CASRRDGYNEQFF. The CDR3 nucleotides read TGTGCCAGCAGAAGGGACGGATACAATGAGCAGTTCTTC.

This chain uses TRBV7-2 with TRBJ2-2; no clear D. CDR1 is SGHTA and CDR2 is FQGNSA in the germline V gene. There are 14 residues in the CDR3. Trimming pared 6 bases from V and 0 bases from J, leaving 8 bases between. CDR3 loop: CASRFYTNTGELFF. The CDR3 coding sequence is TGTGCCAGCAGATTCTATACGAACACCGGGGAGCTGTTTTTT.

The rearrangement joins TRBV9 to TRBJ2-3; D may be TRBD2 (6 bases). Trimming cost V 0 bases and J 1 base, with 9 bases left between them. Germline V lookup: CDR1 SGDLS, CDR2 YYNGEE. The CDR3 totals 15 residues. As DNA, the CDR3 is TGTGCCAGCAGCGTAGGGGCTAGCGGCACAGATACGCAGTATTTT. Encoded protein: CASSVGASGTDTQYF. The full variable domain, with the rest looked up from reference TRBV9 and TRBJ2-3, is DSGVTQTPKHLITATGQRVTLRCSPRSGDLSVYWYQQSLDQGLQFLIQYYNGEERAKGNILERFSAQQFPDLHSELNLSSLELGDSALYFCASSVGASGTDTQYFGPGTRLTVL.

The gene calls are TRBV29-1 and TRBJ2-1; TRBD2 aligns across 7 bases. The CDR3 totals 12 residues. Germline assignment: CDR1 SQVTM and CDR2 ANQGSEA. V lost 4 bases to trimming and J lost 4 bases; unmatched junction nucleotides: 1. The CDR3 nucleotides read TGCAGCGTTGGGGGGGGATACAATGAGCAGTTCTTC. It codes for CSVGGGYNEQFF.

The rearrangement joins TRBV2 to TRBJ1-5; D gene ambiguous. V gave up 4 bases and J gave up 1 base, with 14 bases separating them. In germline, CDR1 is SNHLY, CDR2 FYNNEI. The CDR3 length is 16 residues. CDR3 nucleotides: TGTGCCAGCAGTGTAGGCCTCGGGGTAAGCAATCAGCCCCAGCATTTT. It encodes CASSVGLGVSNQPQHF.

CDR3 coding DNA: TGTGCCAGCAGTGCGGGACAGGTCAATTCACCCCTCCACTTT. It translates to CASSAGQVNSPLHF. The chain recombines TRBV6-5 with TRBJ1-6; 8 positions agree with TRBD1. With 5 bases clipped from V and 7 bases from J, the junction kept 4 bases outside the gene matches. The CDR3 is 14 amino acids. Germline V gene sequence: CDR1 MNHEY, CDR2 SVGAGI.

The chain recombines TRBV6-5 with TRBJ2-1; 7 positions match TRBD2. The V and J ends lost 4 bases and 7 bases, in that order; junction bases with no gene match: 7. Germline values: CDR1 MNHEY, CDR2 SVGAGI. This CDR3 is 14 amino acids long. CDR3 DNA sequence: TGTGCCAGCAGTTCTCGGACTAGTATGAATGAGCAGTTCTTC. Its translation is CASSSRTSMNEQFF.

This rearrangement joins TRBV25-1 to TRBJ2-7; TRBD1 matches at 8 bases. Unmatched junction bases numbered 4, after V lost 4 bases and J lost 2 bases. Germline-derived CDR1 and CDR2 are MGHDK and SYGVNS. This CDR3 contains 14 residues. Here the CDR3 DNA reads TGTGCCAGCAGTGCCGAGACAGGGGCCTACGAGCAGTACTTC. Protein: CASSAETGAYEQYF.